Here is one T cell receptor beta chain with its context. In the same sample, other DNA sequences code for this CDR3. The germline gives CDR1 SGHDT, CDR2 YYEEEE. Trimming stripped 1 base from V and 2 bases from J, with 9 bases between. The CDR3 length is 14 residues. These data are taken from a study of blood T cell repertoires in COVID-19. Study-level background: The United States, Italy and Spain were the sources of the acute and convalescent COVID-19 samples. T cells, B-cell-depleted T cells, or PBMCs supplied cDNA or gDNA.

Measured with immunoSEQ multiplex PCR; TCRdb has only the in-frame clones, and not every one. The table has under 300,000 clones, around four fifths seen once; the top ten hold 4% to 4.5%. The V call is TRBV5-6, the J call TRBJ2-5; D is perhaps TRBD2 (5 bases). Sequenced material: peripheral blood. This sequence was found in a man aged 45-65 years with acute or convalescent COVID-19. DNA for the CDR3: TGTGCCAGCAGCTTGTACGGAGGACAAGAGACCCAGTACTTC. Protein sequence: CASSLYGGQETQYF.